Here is one TCR beta chain with its context. There is no known antigen for this receptor. No base-level quality is on record; no much larger clone is a single base apart. Donors were healthy HIV-negative adults with no recently reported acute infections or vaccinations. Every donor was a Caucasian adult residing in Nashville, Tennessee, USA. Magnetic negative selection was used to enrich CD4+ T cells, after which naive cells were positively selected on CD45RA and the negative fraction became the memory subset. After blood collection by leukapheresis, PBMCs were isolated using Ficoll-Histopaque density gradient centrifugation and then cryopreserved in the vapor phase of liquid nitrogen. Analytical flow cytometry was used to check the purity and quantity of every magnetically sorted T cell population. Each sorted fraction had its genomic DNA isolated and then quantified by UV absorbance on a Nanodrop 2000c.

TCR CDR3 regions were amplified from genomic DNA by multiplex PCR using the deep immunoSEQ assay. For each cell subset, the extracted genomic DNA was distributed evenly across all wells of several immunoSEQ 96-well plates, and each plate served as one replicate. For sorted subsets, each replicate PCR was loaded with 150 to 250 ng genomic DNA, equivalent to 25,000 to 35,000 T cell genomes. The purified libraries were quantified using a Qubit 3.0 fluorometer, sized with a Bioanalyzer 2100, and then quantified again using the KAPA Library Quantification kit. Every immunoSEQ 96-well plate was sequenced on a separate single-read 150-cycle Illumina NextSeq 550 flow cell. Per the source publication's procedure: Because the immunoSEQ output held only junctional sequences and lacked quality scores, the filtering could not match the filtering applied to full-length reads. To assign V/J genes and CDR3, sequences were annotated using PyIR, a Python wrapper for IgBLAST v1.9, with IMGT germline references. Reads with weak V/J assignments (E-value above 1e-6), missing CDR3, stop codons, out-of-frame junctions, or ambiguous translated residues were removed. V3J clonotypes were defined as sequences sharing an identical inferred V gene, J gene, and CDR3 amino acid sequence. Percentage overlap between repertoires was calculated by dividing the number of shared unique clonotypes by the size of the smaller repertoire. Three approaches were used to assess repertoire richness: RTK rarefaction, the Chao1 estimator, and Recon v2.1 estimates of unobserved clonotypes. For all TCRbeta clonotypes obtained by the gDNA method from a few donors, generation probabilities were computed with OLGA. The table comes from immuneACCESS by way of TCRdb, which keeps in-frame sequences with V and J called. Part of the clones is missing from these tables; in studies checked, under half for an unresolved V gene and the rest for unknown reasons. V, J and clone size derive from that table, while D and trimming were established from the DNA sequence. The sample table records under 200,000 clones; approximately 95% of these occur just once. The ten largest clones take up about 0.067% of the sample.

This sample stems from a study of shared clonotypes between healthy human individuals (TCRdb year 2020). Describing the broader study: Three men and a couple of women, aged 18 to 49 years, made up the cohort. To estimate repertoire size and how much clonotypes are shared between individuals, the study performed deep sequencing of blood TCR repertoires from about five healthy adults. Per donor, three plates each were used for CD4 naive and CD4 memory, two for CD8 naive, and one for CD8 memory. Different laboratories and diverse techniques were used to prepare libraries and sequence TCR repertoires, to increase sequencing depth and limit assay-specific biases. Leukapheresis yielded between about 0.85 and 9.5 billion PBMCs per donor.

Findings and caveats that apply to the study as a whole: Even with the large sequencing depth, rarefaction of the sorted-subset datasets indicated that sequencing was incomplete. Because the study included only a small number of donors, the genetic and exposure-history diversity represented was limited. When a handful of donors were compared, the shared fraction of clonotypes was around 5% for naive CD4, 3.5% for naive CD8, more than 2% for memory CD4, and 0.35% to 0.4% for memory CD8. Clonotypes shared by all four sorted-subset donors showed higher generation probabilities than non-shared clonotypes. Sampling was limited to blood, and TCR repertoires in tissue likely differ from TCR repertoires in blood. Larger estimated clonotype richness was generally found for naive subsets than for memory subsets. Based on pairwise subsampling, the degree of clonotype sharing among donors was expected to be affected by sequencing depth.

According to the germline V gene, CDR1 reads SQVTM and CDR2 reads ANQGSEA. Counted from cysteine to phenylalanine, this CDR3 has 15 amino acids. The sequence is cut down to CDR3 DNA, 45 bases in frame from base 1. This receptor chain uses TRBV29-1 and TRBJ2-5; 11 nucleotides in the junction match TRBD1. The J call may be faulty, since TRBJ2-7 better matches the DNA end. The sequencing sample was made of naive CD4+ T cells sorted from blood. Sample cell subset or site, as interpreted from the label and publication: CD45RA+ positively selected. This receptor was obtained from a woman under 40 in good health. Read as DNA, the sequence is TGCAGCGTCGCTGTACTGGGGACAGGGGGCTACGAGCAGTACTTC. Protein translation: CSVAVLGTGGYEQYF.